This T cell receptor (beta chain) was recovered during a study of PD-1 blockade in classical Hodgkin lymphoma (dated by TCRdb to 2018 to 2020). As for the study more broadly: Nivolumab dosing was 3 mg/kg intravenously every 2 weeks, continuing until either disease progression or unacceptable toxicity. A peripheral blood immune signature of response to PD-1 blockade in classical Hodgkin lymphoma was defined using TCR beta sequencing and CyTOF.

Worth noting for this clone: Its antigen is not yet known. Nothing much larger sits one base from this clone, and base qualities are not available.

In the germline V gene, CDR1 corresponds to ENHRY and CDR2 to SYGVKD. The junction shows trimming of 2 bases on V and 4 bases on J, and the gene matches do not reach 6 bases of it. From cysteine to phenylalanine, the CDR3 is 15 amino acids long. Of all the DNA, just the CDR3 is kept, 45 bases in frame from base 1. Broad study findings and their caveats: Baseline diversity similar to that of newly diagnosed patients was observed in trial patients achieving complete response, whereas significantly lower diversity was observed in partial responders and progressors. Baseline TCR diversity was reported as lower in newly diagnosed patients than in healthy donors, and lower still in relapsed/refractory patients. Diversity was lower in patients who began nivolumab less than 1 year after ASCT, so these patients were left out of later analyses to avoid confounding by immune reconstitution. The study was limited to a single clinical trial cohort, and causes of repertoire differences, possibly disease activity or prior therapy, remained undefined. By C4D1, a significant rise was seen in CD4+ TCR diversity but not in CD8+ TCR diversity (p=0.0027 vs p=0.16), and the rise was most apparent among complete responders (p=0.02).

The label giving this sample's time point can be read as: cycle 4 day 1 (C4D1), after less than 7 weeks of nivolumab. All trial patients had relapsed after autologous stem cell transplantation, with cohorts A, B and C differing in prior brentuximab vedotin exposure. CD4+ T cells were purified from thawed PBMCs by magnetic negative selection with a Miltenyi CD4+ T cell isolation kit. A total of under 70 patients with relapsed/refractory classical Hodgkin lymphoma made up the trial cohort, and each patient's best overall response was complete response, partial response or progressive disease. Trial patients were treated with single-agent nivolumab in the multi-cohort phase II CheckMate 205 trial. An independent review committee assessed best overall response by applying the 2007 International Working Group response criteria. Trial PBMCs were collected just before the start of nivolumab (C1D1) and during therapy at cycle 2 day 1 and cycle 4 day 1. Peripheral blood was collected in 8 mL Vacutainer Cell Preparation Tubes, from which PBMCs were isolated by centrifugation and then cryopreserved. Purified CD4+ and CD8+ fractions were prepared only for cases in which an additional PBMC sample was available. On LS columns in a quadroMACS separator, the magnetically labelled cells were depleted, and the flow-through was collected as the purified fraction.

Genomic DNA was isolated using the Qiagen DNeasy kit from unsorted PBMCs as well as from negatively selected CD4+ and CD8+ fractions. TCR beta CDR3 regions were subjected to amplification by immunoSEQ multiplex PCR with primers that anneal to V and J segments. A synthetic immune receptor repertoire was used to minimize amplification bias, and any remaining bias was removed computationally after sequencing. The authors processed their data as follows. Custom Python scripts were used to quantify repertoire diversity as the Shannon entropy index. Unsorted, CD4+ and CD8+ repertoires were examined separately, except in combined analyses, for which CD4+ and CD8+ sequences were merged in silico. Clonal expansion was defined as a frequency increase of at least 2-fold after treatment compared with C1D1, and clones undetected at baseline were assigned a pseudocount of 0.5. Clones with 0 or 1 copy at C1D1 were defined as singleton clones, while clones with 2 or more copies were defined as non-singleton clones. By matching protein sequences in sorted samples from the same patient, clones expanded in unsorted samples were annotated as CD4+, CD8+ or unknown. Wilcoxon tests were applied to paired samples to test diversity changes from C1D1 to C4D1. TCRdb mirrors the immuneACCESS table, restricted to in-frame sequences. Some clones are absent from its copies; in checked studies, under half trace to an unresolved V gene, and the reason for the others is unknown. Clone size and V and J calls were adopted from that table, with D and trimming inferred from the DNA. The sample table shows roughly 32,000 clones, and more than 85% are seen once. The ten top clones hold roughly 0.27% of the sample.

The chain was built from TRBV10-3 and TRBJ2-7; TRBD2 agrees with 9 junctional bases. The sequence was obtained from a human donor with classical Hodgkin lymphoma. The specimen was CD4+ T cells from blood, collected before the fourth cycle of nivolumab. The sequenced DNA: TGTGCCATCAGTGAGCCGGCGGGAGGGTTTTACGAGCAGTACTTC. This gives the protein CAISEPAGGFYEQYF.